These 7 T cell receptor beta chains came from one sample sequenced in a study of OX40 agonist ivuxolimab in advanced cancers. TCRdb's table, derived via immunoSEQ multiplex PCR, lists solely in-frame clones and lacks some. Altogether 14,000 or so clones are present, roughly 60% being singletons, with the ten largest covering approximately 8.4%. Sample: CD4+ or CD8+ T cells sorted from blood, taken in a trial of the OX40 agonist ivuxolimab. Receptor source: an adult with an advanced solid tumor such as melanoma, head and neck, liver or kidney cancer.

The CDR3 nucleotides read TGTGCCAGCGGACACCCGGGCGTGCTGTTTTTT. This codes for CASGHPGVLFF. The rearrangement uses TRBV27 and TRBJ2-2, with D maybe TRBD1 (5 bases). This CDR3 comprises 11 residues. V was shortened by 8 bases and J by 13 bases, with 14 bases between the two germline ends. Germline CDR1 and CDR2: MNHEY and SMNVEV (reference sequence).

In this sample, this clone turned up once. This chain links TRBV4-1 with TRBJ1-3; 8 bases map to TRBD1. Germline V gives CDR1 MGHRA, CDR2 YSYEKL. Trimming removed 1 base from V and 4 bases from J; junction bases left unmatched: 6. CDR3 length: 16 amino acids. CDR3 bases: TGCGCCAGCAGCCAAGCGGGCAGGGGGCTCGGAAACACCATATATTTT. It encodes CASSQAGRGLGNTIYF.

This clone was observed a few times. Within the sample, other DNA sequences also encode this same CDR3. CDR3 residues: CASSEGGGEETQYF. The CDR3 nucleotides are TGTGCCAGCAGCGAGGGTGGGGGCGAGGAGACCCAGTACTTC. The V gene is TRBV9, the J gene TRBJ2-5, with D possibly matching TRBD1 (6 bases). The CDR3 totals 14 residues. The V gene's germline CDR1 is SGDLS and CDR2 YYNGEE. Trimming pared 3 bases from V and 5 bases from J, leaving 14 bases between.

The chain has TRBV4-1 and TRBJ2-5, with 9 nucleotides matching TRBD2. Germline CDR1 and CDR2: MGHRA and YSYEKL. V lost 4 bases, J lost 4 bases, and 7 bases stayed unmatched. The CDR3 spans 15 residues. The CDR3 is CASSPRTSAGETQYF. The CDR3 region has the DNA TGCGCCAGCAGCCCAAGGACTAGCGCAGGAGAGACCCAGTACTTC.

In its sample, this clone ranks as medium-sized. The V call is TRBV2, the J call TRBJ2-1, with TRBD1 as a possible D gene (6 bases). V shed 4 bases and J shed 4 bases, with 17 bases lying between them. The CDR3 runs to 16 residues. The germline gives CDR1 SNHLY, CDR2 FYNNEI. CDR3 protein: CASSAPSGQLYNEQFF. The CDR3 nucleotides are TGTGCCAGCAGTGCACCCTCTGGACAGCTATACAATGAGCAGTTCTTC.

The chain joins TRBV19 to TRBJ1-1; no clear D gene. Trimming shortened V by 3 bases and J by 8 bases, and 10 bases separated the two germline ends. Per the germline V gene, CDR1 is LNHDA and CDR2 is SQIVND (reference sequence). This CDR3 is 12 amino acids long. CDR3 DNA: TGTGCCAGTAGTATGGACGGCAAAGAAGCTTTCTTT. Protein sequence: CASSMDGKEAFF.

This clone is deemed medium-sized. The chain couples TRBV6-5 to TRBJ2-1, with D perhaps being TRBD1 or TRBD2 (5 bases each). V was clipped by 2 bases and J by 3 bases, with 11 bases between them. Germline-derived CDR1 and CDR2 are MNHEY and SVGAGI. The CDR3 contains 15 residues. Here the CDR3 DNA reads TGTGCCAGCAGTTACGGGGGAGAGCTCTACAATGAGCAGTTCTTC. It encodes CASSYGGELYNEQFF.